The present T cell receptor (beta chain) was sequenced within a study of blood T cell repertoires in COVID-19. The wider study: The study drew acute and convalescent COVID-19 samples from the United States, Italy and Spain.

This study enrolled people aged roughly 18 to 90 from around 26 US geographic areas. In the original workflow: Reference gene primer amplification gave estimated nucleated cell counts. Sequencing was performed with immunoSEQ multiplex PCR; in TCRdb, only in-frame clones are kept and a portion is missing. Clone size and the V and J calls come from that table; the DNA yielded D and trimming. The table shows over 250,000 clones, with 70% to 90% occurring only once. This sequence was found in a woman aged 55-70 years in a cohort exposed to, infected with or recovered from COVID-19 (not recorded which). Sequencing was done on a sample of PBMCs or T cells enriched from blood (not recorded which).

The DNA for the CDR3 is TGTGCCAGCAGCCCCGCTGGCGGGAGTCAATACGAGCAGTACTTC. Amino acid sequence: CASSPAGGSQYEQYF. The chain is built from TRBV5-4 and TRBJ2-7; TRBD2 agrees at 7 bases. The junction had 11 bases not matched to a gene; V was cut back by 4 bases and J by 4 bases. The germline V gene has CDR1 SGHNT and CDR2 YYREEE (reference sequence). This CDR3 comprises 15 residues.